The 2 T cell receptor beta chains below all came from one sample that was sequenced in a study of OX40 agonist ivuxolimab in advanced cancers. Here immunoSEQ multiplex PCR was the method, and the copy in TCRdb shows in-frame clones only, minus some. The sample records 40,000 to 60,000 clones, 90% to 95% being singletons. The sample consisted of CD4+ or CD8+ T cells sorted from blood, taken in a trial of the OX40 agonist ivuxolimab. These receptors all stem from an adult with an advanced solid tumor such as melanoma, head and neck, liver or kidney cancer.

The V call is TRBV4-3, the J call TRBJ1-1, with unresolved D. The CDR3 has 13 residues. V was pared by 1 base and J by 3 bases, with 6 bases between. Per the germline V gene, CDR1 is LGHNA and CDR2 is YSLEER. As DNA, the CDR3 is TGCGCCAGCAGCCAAGGAAGGGACACTGAAGCTTTCTTT. It specifies CASSQGRDTEAFF.

The chain links TRBV4-3 to TRBJ2-7, with D unresolved. The CDR3 covers 13 residues. The V and J ends lost 2 bases and 1 base respectively, with 6 bases between them. Germline values: CDR1 LGHNA, CDR2 YSLEER. The CDR3 spells CASSQTRSYEQYF. In DNA form, the CDR3 reads TGCGCCAGCAGCCAAACCAGGTCCTACGAGCAGTACTTC.